This is a list of T cell receptor beta chains from one sample in a study of cytomegalovirus exposure and HLA in healthy donors. The method was immunoSEQ multiplex PCR; TCRdb's version includes in-frame clones alone and lacks a portion of them. The sample includes 100,000 to 150,000 clones, about 85% of them seen just once. Material: PBMCs. The receptors were gathered from a man between 18 and 35 years old in good health and CMV-seropositive. The CDR3 runs from the conserved cysteine through the conserved F or W. A D gene is named only where the DNA matches it firmly.

J gene	D gene	V gene	CDR3 protein	CDR3 DNA
TRBJ2-1	TRBD2	TRBV2	CASSVGLAGGSGYNEQFF	TGTGCCAGCAGTGTTGGGCTAGCGGGAGGGTCGGGCTACAATGAGCAGTTCTTC
TRBJ2-7	NA	TRBV6-1	CASFTQLYEQYF	TGTGCCAGCTTTACACAACTATACGAGCAGTACTTC
TRBJ1-1	TRBD1	TRBV12-5	CASGAGGQVEAFF	TGTGCTAGTGGTGCCGGAGGACAGGTCGAAGCTTTCTTT
TRBJ2-7	TRBD2	TRBV9	CASSPLAGERGYEQYF	TGTGCCAGCAGTCCACTAGCGGGGGAAAGGGGCTACGAGCAGTACTTC
TRBJ2-5	NA	TRBV2	CASSEGFGRGRGQETQYF	TGTGCCAGCAGTGAAGGCTTTGGTCGGGGCAGGGGCCAAGAGACCCAGTACTTC
TRBJ2-2	NA	TRBV7-2	CASSLSGYNTGELFF	TGTGCCAGCAGCCTAAGCGGGTACAACACCGGGGAGCTGTTTTTT
TRBJ1-3	NA	TRBV27	CASRNTVGNTIYF	TGTGCCAGCAGAAACACCGTTGGAAACACCATATATTTT
TRBJ1-2	NA	TRBV4-1	CASSQDLSRAYGYTF	TGCGCCAGCAGCCAAGATCTTTCCAGGGCATATGGCTACACCTTC
TRBJ2-7	NA	TRBV10-2	CASSPQGVHEQYF	TGCGCCAGCAGTCCGCAGGGTGTCCACGAGCAGTACTTC
TRBJ1-1	NA	TRBV5-1	CASSLEGGRTEAFF	TGCGCCAGCAGCTTGGAGGGGGGGAGGACTGAAGCTTTCTTT
TRBJ1-6	NA	TRBV6-4	CASSDSKAGDRSPLHF	TGTGCCAGCAGTGACTCGAAGGCAGGGGATAGATCACCCCTCCACTTT
TRBJ2-1	NA	TRBV7-6	CASSLARGGLNEQFF	TGTGCCAGCAGCTTAGCAAGGGGAGGATTGAATGAGCAGTTCTTC
TRBJ2-7	TRBD2	TRBV11-2	CASSLEGLAGFSSYEQYF	TGTGCCAGCAGCTTAGAAGGACTAGCGGGGTTTAGCTCCTACGAGCAGTACTTC